This passage covers 21 T cell receptor beta chains from one sample sequenced in a study of blood T cell repertoires in COVID-19. TCRdb keeps only in-frame clones here, not all; method: immunoSEQ multiplex PCR. The profile shows roughly 200,000 clones, around 83% of them singletons. Sequenced: peripheral blood. The receptors derive from a woman older than 75 with acute or convalescent COVID-19.

The chain carries TRBV12-1 and TRBJ2-1; the table's D call, TRBD2, was not checked against the DNA. TRBV12-1 is an annotated pseudogene. The CDR3 is 14 amino acids. The chain's CDR3 is CASSSGLADNEQFF. The CDR3 bases are TGTGCCAGCAGCTCGGGACTAGCTGACAATGAGCAGTTCTTC.

The chain employs TRBV5-1 and TRBJ1-1; D call uncertain. Germline lookup yields CDR1 SGHRS and CDR2 YFSETQ. V lost 0 bases and J 10 bases, leaving 13 bases between the germline ends. This CDR3 region has 13 residues. CDR3 bases: TGCGCCAGCAGCTTGGAAGGGTACAGCGGAGCTTTCTTT. This codes for CASSLEGYSGAFF.

The chain carries TRBV4-3 and TRBJ1-5, with D perhaps TRBD1 (6 bases). The CDR3 length is 17 residues. V shed 0 bases and J shed 4 bases, with 16 bases lying between them. Looked up from germline, CDR1 is LGHNA and CDR2 is YSLEER. The CDR3 DNA sequence: TGCGCCAGCAGCCAAGATCCCCCAGGGGCCCGGAATCAGCCCCAGCATTTT. Encoded protein: CASSQDPPGARNQPQHF.

Details on this clone: An end of the junction differs from the germline gene, which may be a read error. This rearrangement joins TRBV6-2 or TRBV6-3 to TRBJ1-4; D unresolved. The V gene's germline CDR1 is MNHEY and CDR2 SVGEGT. CDR3 length: 14 amino acids. DNA for the CDR3: TGTGCCAGCAGGTACTACGGGAATAATGAAAAACTGTTTTTT. Its translation is CASRYYGNNEKLFF.

This chain joins TRBV5-1 and TRBJ2-5; 9 nucleotides align to TRBD1. Germline lookup yields CDR1 SGHRS and CDR2 YFSETQ. The trim removed 0 bases at V and 5 bases at J, leaving 14 bases unmatched. CDR3 size: 18 residues. The CDR3 sequence: CASSLAFSKTGGRETQYF. CDR3 nucleotide sequence: TGCGCCAGCAGCTTGGCCTTTTCGAAGACAGGGGGTAGGGAGACCCAGTACTTC.

J is TRBJ2-1 and V is TRBV19; 9 bases agree with TRBD1. J gave up 1 base and V 7 bases, and 2 bases lay outside the gene matches. Per the germline V gene, CDR1 is LNHDA and CDR2 is SQIVND (reference sequence). The CDR3 length is 14 residues. The CDR3 sequence is CASTDRGSYNEQFF. Written as DNA, the CDR3 is TGTGCCAGTACGGACAGGGGTTCCTACAATGAGCAGTTCTTC.

This chain connects TRBV9 to TRBJ1-1; no definite D call. Germline-derived CDR1 and CDR2 are SGDLS and YYNGEE. The CDR3 sequence is 14 residues long. The V end lost 0 bases, the J end lost 4 bases, and 10 bases lay between the germline ends. The CDR3 coding sequence is TGTGCCAGCAGCGTAGTTCCAGTTATCACTGAAGCTTTCTTT. This sequence encodes CASSVVPVITEAFF.

A few counts support this clone. This chain links TRBV30 with TRBJ1-1; TRBD1 matches at 7 bases. Germline V gene lookup returns CDR1 GTSNPN and CDR2 SVGIG (reference sequence). The length of the CDR3 is 13 residues. The J segment lost 1 base and the V segment lost 3 bases, leaving 2 bases of the junction unmatched. The CDR3 here is CAWSWTGNTEAFF. The CDR3 DNA follows: TGTGCCTGGAGCTGGACAGGGAACACTGAAGCTTTCTTT. Supplemented by reference TRBV30 and TRBJ1-1, the full variable domain reads SQTIHQWPATLVQPVGSPLSLECTVEGTSNPNLYWYRQAAGRGLQLLFYSVGIGQISSEVPQNLSASRPQDRQFILSSKKLLLSDSGFYLCAWSWTGNTEAFFGQGTRLTVV.

The CDR3 coding sequence is TGTGCCAGCACCAATCCACCGGGGGACAGTCTCATGAACACTGAAGCTTTCTTT. Its translation: CASTNPPGDSLMNTEAFF. V gene TRBV9 combines with J gene TRBJ1-1; 7 nucleotides agree with TRBD1. Trimming removed 6 bases from V and 0 bases from J; junction bases left unmatched: 17. This CDR3 contains 18 residues. The germline CDR1 and CDR2 sequences are SGDLS and YYNGEE.

The J gene is TRBJ2-2, the V gene TRBV5-5; tentatively, D is TRBD2 (6 bases). From germline, CDR1 is SGHKS and CDR2 YYEKEE (reference sequence). The CDR3 consists of 15 residues. V was clipped by 0 bases and J by 4 bases, with 10 bases between them. In nucleotides, the CDR3 is TGTGCCAGCAGCTTGGCGGGAGCGCCCACCGGGGAGCTGTTTTTT. Amino acid sequence: CASSLAGAPTGELFF.

DNA of the CDR3: TGTGCCAGCAGAGTTGAGACTAGCGGGAACAATGAGCAGTTCTTC. Translation gives CASRVETSGNNEQFF. This chain joins TRBV2 and TRBJ2-1, with 11 nucleotides matching TRBD2. The CDR3 consists of 15 residues. CDR1 is SNHLY and CDR2 is FYNNEI in the germline V gene. V was pared by 6 bases and J by 5 bases, with 6 bases of the junction left unmatched.

J is TRBJ1-5 and V is TRBV29-1; TRBD1 matches 9 bases. Germline values: CDR1 SQVTM, CDR2 ANQGSEA. V was clipped by 8 bases and J by 4 bases; unmatched bases: 3. CDR3 size: 12 residues. The CDR3 sequence: CSIGTGNQPQHF. CDR3 coding DNA: TGCAGCATCGGGACAGGGAATCAGCCCCAGCATTTT.

The gene calls are TRBV7-6 and TRBJ2-2, with no clear D. V was trimmed by 1 base and J by 5 bases, leaving 14 bases between them. This CDR3 region has 16 residues. CDR1 is SGHVS and CDR2 is FNYEAQ in the germline V gene. Here the CDR3 DNA reads TGTGCCAGCAGCTTAGAAGCGCTCCCGGTTACCGGGGAGCTGTTTTTT. Protein product: CASSLEALPVTGELFF.

The V and J genes are TRBV7-9 and TRBJ1-6; maybe TRBD1 (5 bases). Germline assignment: CDR1 SEHNR and CDR2 FQNEAQ (reference sequence). The CDR3 sequence is 15 residues long. The V end lost 5 bases, the J end lost 7 bases, and 15 bases lay between the germline ends. CDR3 amino acids: CASSGGTARNSPLHF. In DNA, the CDR3 is TGTGCCAGCAGCGGAGGGACGGCCCGAAATTCACCCCTCCACTTT.

The chain links TRBV5-5 to TRBJ1-4; unclear D gene. CDR1 and CDR2 from the germline V gene are SGHKS and YYEKEE (reference sequence). The V gene lost 0 bases and the J gene lost 4 bases, with 10 bases spanning the gap. The CDR3 has 15 amino acids. The CDR3 here is CASSLGWQNNEKLFF. The CDR3 bases are TGTGCCAGCAGCTTGGGGTGGCAGAATAATGAAAAACTGTTTTTT.

The chain employs TRBV6-6 and TRBJ2-3; D uncertain. CDR1 is MNHNY and CDR2 is SVGAGI in the germline V gene (reference sequence). The V gene lost 6 bases and the J gene lost 3 bases, with 16 bases spanning the gap. The CDR3 contains 15 residues. CDR3 protein: CASRRFSAQTDTQYF. CDR3 DNA sequence: TGTGCCAGCAGGCGGTTCTCAGCCCAAACAGATACGCAGTATTTT.

The chain uses TRBV10-3 and TRBJ1-2, with 7 bases matching TRBD1. The CDR3 covers 15 residues. With V trimmed by 3 bases and J by 6 bases, 10 bases remained unmatched. Per germline, CDR1 ENHRY and CDR2 SYGVKD. CDR3 residues: CAISDQQGTLNGYTF. The CDR3, as DNA: TGTGCCATCAGTGATCAACAGGGGACTCTAAATGGCTACACCTTC.

By share, this clone ranks as medium-sized. The chain recombines TRBV4-3 with TRBJ2-7; TRBD2 agrees at 8 bases. The CDR3 contains 15 residues. Per germline, CDR1 LGHNA and CDR2 YSLEER. Trimming at V came to 4 bases and at J to 4 bases, leaving 9 bases not matched to a gene. In DNA form, the CDR3 reads TGCGCCAGCAGCCCAGAGGGACTAGACCCATACGAGCAGTACTTC. Translated, it gives CASSPEGLDPYEQYF.

The gene calls are TRBV12-3 or TRBV12-4 and TRBJ1-2; TRBD1 might be the D (5 bases). This CDR3 comprises 11 residues. V shed 4 bases and J shed 8 bases, with 8 bases lying between them. In DNA form, the CDR3 reads TGTGCCAGCAGTTACAGGTCAGGCTACACCTTC. Protein sequence: CASSYRSGYTF.

The rearrangement links TRBV6-5 to TRBJ2-5, with D perhaps TRBD1 (5 bases). With 6 bases removed from V and 1 base from J, the gap between germline ends came to 12 bases. CDR3 size: 14 residues. In germline, CDR1 is MNHEY, CDR2 SVGAGI. CDR3 DNA: TGTGCCAGCAGCCTCTTCGACAGCCAAGAGACCCAGTACTTC. This codes for CASSLFDSQETQYF.

The chain is built from TRBV27 and TRBJ2-3; D might be TRBD2 (6 bases). CDR3 length: 13 amino acids. Trimming pared 6 bases from V and 0 bases from J, leaving 7 bases between. Germline V gene sequence: CDR1 MNHEY, CDR2 SMNVEV (reference sequence). The CDR3 sequence: CASRGTSTDTQYF. CDR3 DNA sequence: TGTGCCAGCAGGGGGACTAGCACAGATACGCAGTATTTT.